The 27 T cell receptor beta chains presented below share a single source sample, sequenced in a study of cytomegalovirus exposure and HLA in healthy donors. Method: immunoSEQ multiplex PCR; TCRdb's copy keeps in-frame clones and lacks some. The profile shows 150,000 or so clones, approximately 92% of them singletons. The sequenced sample was PBMCs. These receptors all come from a woman between 18 and 29 years old in good health and CMV-seronegative.

This clone was observed a single time. CDR3 sequence: CASSLAGGETQYF. CDR3 bases: TGTGCCAGCTCCCTAGCAGGGGGAGAGACCCAGTACTTC. The chain joins TRBV18 to TRBJ2-5; TRBD1 matches 7 bases. The V and J ends lost 6 bases and 4 bases, in that order; junction bases with no gene match: 5. Germline CDR1 reads KGHSH; CDR2 reads LQKENI. The CDR3 contains 13 residues.

V usage is TRBV6-1 and J usage is TRBJ2-1, with 8 bases lining up with TRBD2. This CDR3 has 16 amino acids. Per germline, CDR1 MNHNS and CDR2 SASEGT. With 0 bases clipped from V and 2 bases from J, the junction kept 3 bases outside the gene matches. CDR3 sequence: CASSEAPRGAYNEQFF. The CDR3 region has the DNA TGTGCCAGCAGTGAAGCGCCGCGGGGGGCCTACAATGAGCAGTTCTTC.

In this sample, this clone turned up a few times. The V and J genes are TRBV5-6 and TRBJ2-1, with TRBD2 identical over 10 bases. The trim removed 3 bases at V and 7 bases at J, leaving 4 bases unmatched. The CDR3 spans 14 residues. Germline CDR1 and CDR2: SGHDT and YYEEEE. Written as DNA, the CDR3 is TGTGCCAGCAGCTCTAAGCGGGGGGGTAATGAGCAGTTCTTC. It translates to CASSSKRGGNEQFF.

The chain recombines TRBV5-6 with TRBJ2-1, with TRBD2 as a possible D gene (5 bases). V lost 4 bases and J 6 bases, leaving 14 bases between the germline ends. Germline V CDR1 and CDR2: SGHDT, YYEEEE. This CDR3 contains 14 residues. The DNA of the CDR3 is TGTGCCAGCAGCCCGGGGTATCGGGGCAATGAGCAGTTCTTC. Translated: CASSPGYRGNEQFF.

V and J are TRBV5-1 and TRBJ2-5; D is possibly TRBD1 (6 bases). There are 17 residues in the CDR3. Trimming took off 4 bases at V and 5 bases at J, with 24 bases between the two ends. From germline, CDR1 is SGHRS and CDR2 YFSETQ. The CDR3 nucleotides are TGCGCCAGCAGCCGTCGGGTGGGACAAGACTCCCGGGAGACCCAGTACTTC. Encoded protein: CASSRRVGQDSRETQYF.

The V gene is TRBV29-1, the J gene TRBJ2-3; D is possibly TRBD1 (6 bases). This CDR3 spans 15 amino acids. Germline V lookup: CDR1 SQVTM, CDR2 ANQGSEA. V shed 3 bases and J shed 5 bases, with 18 bases lying between them. CDR3 loop: CSVDRGGTPRDTQYF. The CDR3 DNA sequence: TGCAGCGTTGACAGGGGCGGTACCCCCCGAGATACGCAGTATTTT.

This clone was detected once. The chain combines TRBV10-3 with TRBJ1-2; the D gene is possibly TRBD1 (5 bases). The CDR3 totals 15 residues. V was trimmed by 3 bases and J by 2 bases, leaving 13 bases between them. The germline V gene encodes CDR1 ENHRY and CDR2 SYGVKD. CDR3 protein: CAISDAGPINYGYTF. DNA of the CDR3: TGTGCCATCAGTGATGCAGGGCCCATAAACTATGGCTACACCTTC.

In this sample, this clone turned up a few times. V usage is TRBV6-5 and J usage is TRBJ1-2; D may be TRBD1 (5 bases). Per the germline V gene, CDR1 is MNHEY and CDR2 is SVGAGI. The CDR3 consists of 14 residues. Trimming removed 5 bases from V and 4 bases from J, with 14 bases in between. DNA for the CDR3: TGTGCCAGCAGTACGGGGGGGGGATCCTATGGCTACACCTTC. The encoded protein is CASSTGGGSYGYTF.

The V call is TRBV11-2, the J call TRBJ2-2; possible D gene TRBD1, 5 bases. CDR1 and CDR2 (germline): SGHAT, FQNNGV. V was trimmed by 3 bases and J by 1 base, leaving 15 bases between them. This CDR3 has 17 amino acids. This CDR3 is CASSLGPDQGNTGELFF. The CDR3 nucleotides are TGTGCCAGCAGCTTGGGGCCCGACCAGGGGAACACCGGGGAGCTGTTTTTT.

The CDR3 sequence is CASSEGTGVYLNTEAFF. CDR3 DNA: TGTGCCAGCAGTGAAGGAACAGGGGTTTACCTGAACACTGAAGCTTTCTTT. The chain joins TRBV2 to TRBJ1-1; 7 nucleotides match TRBD1. This CDR3 has 17 residues. V was pared by 1 base and J by 0 bases, with 8 bases of the junction left unmatched. The germline gives CDR1 SNHLY, CDR2 FYNNEI. The whole variable domain, filled in from reference TRBV2 and TRBJ1-1, reads EPEVTQTPSHQVTQMGQEVILRCVPISNHLYFYWYRQILGQKVEFLVSFYNNEISEKSEIFDDQFSVERPDGSNFTLKIRSTKLEDSAMYFCASSEGTGVYLNTEAFFGQGTRLTVV.

The rearrangement links TRBV7-3 to TRBJ1-1; D is perhaps TRBD1 (5 bases). V lost 2 bases, J lost 1 base, and 11 bases lay in between. From germline, CDR1 is SGHTA and CDR2 FQGTGA. The CDR3 extends over 15 amino acids. In nucleotides, the CDR3 is TGTGCCAGCAGCTTAGTGGGGGGAACGAACACTGAAGCTTTCTTT. Translating gives CASSLVGGTNTEAFF.

This chain joins TRBV7-9 and TRBJ1-1; the D is unclear. Trimming removed 2 bases at V and 3 bases at J, with 10 bases between. This CDR3 contains 14 residues. CDR1 is SEHNR and CDR2 is FQNEAQ in the germline V gene (reference sequence). Here the CDR3 DNA reads TGTGCCAGCAGCTTAAGTTTTACTGACACTGAAGCTTTCTTT. The encoded protein is CASSLSFTDTEAFF.

The chain combines TRBV18 with TRBJ2-7; maybe TRBD1 (6 bases). Deletions cut 6 bases from V and 2 bases from J, with 17 bases between. This CDR3 spans 15 amino acids. In germline, CDR1 is KGHSH, CDR2 LQKENI. CDR3 coding DNA: TGTGCCAGCTCCCCTGACAGGTCAGCCACCTACGAGCAGTACTTC. Protein: CASSPDRSATYEQYF.

The J gene is TRBJ2-7, the V gene TRBV5-1, with TRBD2 identical over 7 bases. The CDR3 is 14 residues long. Germline V gene sequence: CDR1 SGHRS, CDR2 YFSETQ. V lost 4 bases, J lost 3 bases, and 7 bases stayed unmatched. CDR3 sequence reads: CASSGAAGFYEQYF. The CDR3 DNA reads TGCGCCAGCAGCGGGGCAGCGGGGTTCTACGAGCAGTACTTC.

J is TRBJ1-2 and V is TRBV19, with 8 bases aligning to TRBD1. The CDR3 runs to 14 residues. The germline gives CDR1 LNHDA, CDR2 SQIVND (reference sequence). Trimming removed 7 bases from V and 6 bases from J; junction bases left unmatched: 10. CDR3 DNA: TGTGCCAGTACCGCGAATCGACAGGGGAATGGCTACACCTTC. Protein sequence: CASTANRQGNGYTF. Based on the CDR3 plus reference TRBV19 and TRBJ1-2, the full variable domain is DGGITQSPKYLFRKEGQNVTLSCEQNLNHDAMYWYRQDPGQGLRLIYYSQIVNDFQKGDIAEGYSVSREKKESFPLTVTSAQKNPTAFYLCASTANRQGNGYTFGSGTRLTVV.

This sequence joins TRBV19 and TRBJ1-1; 10 bases line up with TRBD1. After removal of 4 bases from V and 6 bases from J, the junction contained 8 bases not matched to a gene. Looked up from germline, CDR1 is LNHDA and CDR2 is SQIVND (reference sequence). The CDR3 spans 15 residues. The CDR3 coding sequence is TGTGCCAGTAGTACTTGGGACAGGGGATTTGCTGAAGCTTTCTTT. It translates to CASSTWDRGFAEAFF.

V and J are TRBV10-2 and TRBJ1-6, with no clear D. The V gene lost 2 bases and the J gene lost 7 bases, with 9 bases spanning the gap. The CDR3 spans 14 residues. CDR1 and CDR2 from the germline V gene are WSHSY and SAAADI. CDR3 sequence: CASSEAASNSPLHF. CDR3 sequence (DNA): TGCGCCAGCAGTGAGGCAGCGAGCAATTCACCCCTCCACTTT.

This chain uses TRBV7-2 with TRBJ2-3; D possibly corresponds to TRBD2 (6 bases). The CDR3 spans 15 residues. V gave up 2 bases and J gave up 0 bases, with 9 bases separating them. Germline V CDR1 and CDR2: SGHTA, FQGNSA. The CDR3 loop reads CASSLLGLSTDTQYF. CDR3 nucleotides: TGTGCCAGCAGCTTATTGGGACTTAGCACAGATACGCAGTATTTT.

J is TRBJ2-5 and V is TRBV5-6, with D possibly being TRBD2 (6 bases). The CDR3 is 12 amino acids. CDR1 and CDR2 from the germline V gene are SGHDT and YYEEEE. The germline V and J ends were trimmed by 1 base and 5 bases, with 6 bases remaining between them. CDR3 nucleotides: TGTGCCAGCAGCTTGAGCGGGGAGACCCAGTACTTC. It translates to CASSLSGETQYF.

The chain couples TRBV6-5 to TRBJ1-2; 7 nucleotides agree with TRBD1. Germline V gene sequence: CDR1 MNHEY, CDR2 SVGAGI. V lost 7 bases, J lost 7 bases, and 9 bases stayed unmatched. This CDR3 has 13 amino acids. The CDR3 DNA is TGTGCCAGCATGAACAGGGGTCTCGTTGGCTACACCTTC. Amino acid sequence: CASMNRGLVGYTF.

The chain links TRBV7-2 to TRBJ2-7, with D maybe TRBD1 (5 bases). From germline, CDR1 is SGHTA and CDR2 FQGNSA. The CDR3 spans 12 residues. V dropped 2 bases and J dropped 3 bases, with 5 bases sitting between them. The CDR3 loop reads CASSLQGYEQYF. The CDR3, as DNA: TGTGCCAGCAGCTTACAGGGCTACGAGCAGTACTTC.

V and J are TRBV25-1 and TRBJ1-2; D is unclear. Germline assignment: CDR1 MGHDK and CDR2 SYGVNS. V was cut by 1 base and J by 4 bases, with 7 bases left in between. CDR3 size: 13 residues. This chain's CDR3 is CASSESVFYGYTF. CDR3 bases: TGTGCCAGCAGTGAATCGGTCTTCTATGGCTACACCTTC.

The V call is TRBV5-1, the J call TRBJ1-1, with D maybe TRBD1 (6 bases). CDR1 and CDR2 from the germline V gene are SGHRS and YFSETQ. The CDR3 is 14 residues long. The V end was cut by 1 base, the J end by 0 bases, with 7 bases between. CDR3 DNA: TGCGCCAGCAGCTTGTACAGGGTGAACACTGAAGCTTTCTTT. Its protein product is CASSLYRVNTEAFF.

The V and J genes are TRBV9 and TRBJ1-3; D remains ambiguous. The V gene's germline CDR1 is SGDLS and CDR2 YYNGEE. Trimming removed 4 bases at V and 0 bases at J, with 8 bases between. This CDR3 comprises 14 residues. CDR3 protein: CASSTRDSGNTIYF. CDR3 in DNA: TGTGCCAGCAGCACTCGGGACTCTGGAAACACCATATATTTT.

This clone came up a few times. The CDR3, as DNA: TGTGCCAGCAGCCGAAACAGGGGGCAAAAGGGCTACACCTTC. Translated, it gives CASSRNRGQKGYTF. The chain recombines TRBV6-5 with TRBJ1-2; 9 nucleotides agree with TRBD1. CDR3 length: 14 residues. CDR1 and CDR2 from the germline V gene are MNHEY and SVGAGI. V gave up 6 bases and J gave up 8 bases; unmatched junction bases: 10.

The chain joins TRBV18 to TRBJ1-4; D is ambiguous. Germline CDR1 and CDR2: KGHSH and LQKENI. The V end lost 0 bases, the J end lost 5 bases, and 13 bases lay between the germline ends. CDR3 size: 16 residues. In DNA, the CDR3 is TGTGCCAGCTCACCACCTGCGGGGTTCGGGAATGAAAAACTGTTTTTT. Protein product: CASSPPAGFGNEKLFF.

V is TRBV19 and J is TRBJ1-5; the match to TRBD1 covers 7 bases. CDR1 LNHDA and CDR2 SQIVND come from the germline V gene (reference sequence). With 3 bases clipped from V and 3 bases from J, the junction kept 5 bases outside the gene matches. The CDR3 runs 15 residues. This CDR3 reads CASSINTGANQPQHF. In DNA, the CDR3 is TGTGCCAGTAGTATCAATACAGGGGCCAATCAGCCCCAGCATTTT.